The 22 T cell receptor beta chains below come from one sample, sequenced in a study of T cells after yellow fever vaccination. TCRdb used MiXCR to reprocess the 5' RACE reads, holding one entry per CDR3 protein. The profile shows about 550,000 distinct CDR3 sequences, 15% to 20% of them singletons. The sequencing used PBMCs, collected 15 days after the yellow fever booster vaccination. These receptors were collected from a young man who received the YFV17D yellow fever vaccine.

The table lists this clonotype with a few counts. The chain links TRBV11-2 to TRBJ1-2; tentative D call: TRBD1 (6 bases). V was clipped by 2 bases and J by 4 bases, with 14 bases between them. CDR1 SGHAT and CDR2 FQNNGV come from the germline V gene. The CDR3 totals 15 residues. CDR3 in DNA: TGTGCCAGCAGCTTAAACAGGGTAAATCTCTATGGCTACACCTTC. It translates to CASSLNRVNLYGYTF.

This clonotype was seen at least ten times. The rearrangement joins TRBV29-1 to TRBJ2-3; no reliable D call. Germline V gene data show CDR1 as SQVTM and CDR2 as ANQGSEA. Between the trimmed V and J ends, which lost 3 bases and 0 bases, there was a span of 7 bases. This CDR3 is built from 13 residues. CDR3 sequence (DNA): TGCAGCGTTGAGGCCGGGAGCACAGATACGCAGTATTTT. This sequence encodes CSVEAGSTDTQYF.

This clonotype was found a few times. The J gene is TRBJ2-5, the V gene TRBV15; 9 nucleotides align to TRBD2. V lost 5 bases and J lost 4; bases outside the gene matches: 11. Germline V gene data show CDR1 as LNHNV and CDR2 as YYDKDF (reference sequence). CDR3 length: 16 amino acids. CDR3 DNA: TGTGCCACCAGCGGTAAAACTAGCGGGTTGGGAGAGACCCAGTACTTC. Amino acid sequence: CATSGKTSGLGETQYF.

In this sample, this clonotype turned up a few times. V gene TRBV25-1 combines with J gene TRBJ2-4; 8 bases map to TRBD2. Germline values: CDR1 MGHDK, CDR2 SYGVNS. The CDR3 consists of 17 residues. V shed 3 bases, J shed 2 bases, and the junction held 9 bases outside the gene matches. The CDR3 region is CASSDQSGSSSKNIQYF. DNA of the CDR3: TGTGCCAGCAGTGACCAGAGCGGGAGTTCCTCCAAAAACATTCAGTACTTC.

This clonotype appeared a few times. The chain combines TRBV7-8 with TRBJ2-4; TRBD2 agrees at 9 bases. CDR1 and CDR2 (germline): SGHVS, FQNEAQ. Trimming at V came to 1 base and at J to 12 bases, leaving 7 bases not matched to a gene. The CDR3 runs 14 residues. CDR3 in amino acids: CASSLGRLAEDQYF. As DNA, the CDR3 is TGTGCCAGCAGCTTAGGTCGACTAGCGGAGGATCAGTACTTC.

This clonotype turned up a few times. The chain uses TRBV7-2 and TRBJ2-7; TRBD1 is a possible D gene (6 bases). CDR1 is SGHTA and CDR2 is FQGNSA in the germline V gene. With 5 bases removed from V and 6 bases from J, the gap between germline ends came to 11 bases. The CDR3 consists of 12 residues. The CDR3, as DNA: TGTGCCAGCAGCCGCAGGGGATTCGAGCAGTACTTC. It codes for CASSRRGFEQYF. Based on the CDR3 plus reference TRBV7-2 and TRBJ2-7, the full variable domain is GAGVSQSPSNKVTEKGKDVELRCDPISGHTALYWYRQSLGQGLEFLIYFQGNSAPDKSGLPSDRFSAERTGGSVSTLTIQRTQQEDSAVYLCASSRRGFEQYFGPGTRLTVT.

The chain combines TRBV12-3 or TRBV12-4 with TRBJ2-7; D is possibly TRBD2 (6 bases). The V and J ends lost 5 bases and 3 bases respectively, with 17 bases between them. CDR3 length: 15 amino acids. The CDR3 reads CASSPSGTPNYEQYF. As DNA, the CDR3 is TGTGCCAGCAGTCCCTCGGGGACTCCAAACTACGAGCAGTACTTC.

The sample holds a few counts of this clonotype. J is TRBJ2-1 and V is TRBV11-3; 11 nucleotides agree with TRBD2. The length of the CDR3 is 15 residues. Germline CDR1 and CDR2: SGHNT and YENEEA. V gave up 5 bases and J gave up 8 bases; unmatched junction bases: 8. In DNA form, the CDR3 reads TGTGCCAGCAGCACTACTAGCGGGAGTTTCGATGAGCAGTTCTTC. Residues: CASSTTSGSFDEQFF. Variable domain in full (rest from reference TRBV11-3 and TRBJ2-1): EAGVVQSPRYKIIEKKQPVAFWCNPISGHNTLYWYLQNLGQGPELLIRYENEEAVDDSQLPKDRFSAERLKGVDSTLKIQPAELGDSAVYLCASSTTSGSFDEQFFGPGTRLTVL.

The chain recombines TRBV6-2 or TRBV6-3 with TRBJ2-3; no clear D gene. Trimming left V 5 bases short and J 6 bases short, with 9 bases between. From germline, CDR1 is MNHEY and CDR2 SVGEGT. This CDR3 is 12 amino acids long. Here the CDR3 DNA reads TGTGCCAGCAGTAGCTACGGCGATACGCAGTATTTT. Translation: CASSSYGDTQYF.

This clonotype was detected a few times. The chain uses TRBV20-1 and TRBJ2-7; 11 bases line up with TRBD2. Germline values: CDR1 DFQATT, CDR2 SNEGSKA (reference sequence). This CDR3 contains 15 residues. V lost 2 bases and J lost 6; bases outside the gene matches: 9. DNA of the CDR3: TGCAGTGCTAGACTTCCCACTAGCGGGAGCCGCGAGCAGTACTTC. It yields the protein CSARLPTSGSREQYF.

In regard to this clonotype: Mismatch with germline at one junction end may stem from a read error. CDR3 residues: CASSFLGTRVF. In DNA form, the CDR3 reads TGTGCCAGCAGCTTCCTCGGGACTAGGGTCTTC. V and J are TRBV5-6 and TRBJ2-5, with 8 bases matching TRBD2. CDR3 length: 11 amino acids. Germline V gene lookup returns CDR1 SGHDT and CDR2 YYEEEE.

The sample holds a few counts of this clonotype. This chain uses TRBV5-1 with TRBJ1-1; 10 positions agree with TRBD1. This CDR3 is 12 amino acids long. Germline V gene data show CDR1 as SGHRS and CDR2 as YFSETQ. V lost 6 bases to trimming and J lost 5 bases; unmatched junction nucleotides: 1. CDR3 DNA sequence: TGCGCCAGCATGGACAGGGGGACTGAAGCTTTCTTT. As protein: CASMDRGTEAFF.

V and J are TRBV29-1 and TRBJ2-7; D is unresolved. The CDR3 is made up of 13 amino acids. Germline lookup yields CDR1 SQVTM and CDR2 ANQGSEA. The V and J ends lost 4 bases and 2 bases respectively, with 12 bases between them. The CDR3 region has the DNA TGCAGCGTTGCGGCGAGGAGTCCCTACGAGCAGTACTTC. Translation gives CSVAARSPYEQYF.

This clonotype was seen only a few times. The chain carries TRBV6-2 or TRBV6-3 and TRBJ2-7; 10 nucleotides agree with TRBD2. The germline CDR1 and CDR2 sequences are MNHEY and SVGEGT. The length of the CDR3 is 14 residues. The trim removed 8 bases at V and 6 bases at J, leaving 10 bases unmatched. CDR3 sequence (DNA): TGTGCCAGCGTAGGTAGCGGGAGGATGGGCGAGCAGTACTTC. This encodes CASVGSGRMGEQYF.

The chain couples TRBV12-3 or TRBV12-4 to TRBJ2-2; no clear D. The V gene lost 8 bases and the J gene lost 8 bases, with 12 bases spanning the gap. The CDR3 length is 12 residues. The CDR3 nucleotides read TGTGCCAGCGGGTGGGGTTTAGGGGAGCTGTTTTTT. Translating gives CASGWGLGELFF.

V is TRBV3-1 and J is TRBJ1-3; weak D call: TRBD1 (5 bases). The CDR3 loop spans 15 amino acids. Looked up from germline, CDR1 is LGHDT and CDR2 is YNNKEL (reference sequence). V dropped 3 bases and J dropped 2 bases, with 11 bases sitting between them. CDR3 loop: CASSHRQNAGNTIYF. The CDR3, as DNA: TGTGCCAGCAGCCACCGACAGAACGCTGGAAACACCATATATTTT. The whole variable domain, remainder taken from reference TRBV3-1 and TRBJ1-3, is DTAVSQTPKYLVTQMGNDKSIKCEQNLGHDTMYWYKQDSKKFLKIMFSYNNKELIINETVPNRFSPKSPDKAHLNLHINSLELGDSAVYFCASSHRQNAGNTIYFGEGSWLTVV.

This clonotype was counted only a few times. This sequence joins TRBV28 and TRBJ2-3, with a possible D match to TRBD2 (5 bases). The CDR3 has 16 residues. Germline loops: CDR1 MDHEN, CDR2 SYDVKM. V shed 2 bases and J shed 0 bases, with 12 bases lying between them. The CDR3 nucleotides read TGTGCCAGCAGTTTAGGGAGCGGTCCTAGCACAGATACGCAGTATTTT. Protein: CASSLGSGPSTDTQYF.

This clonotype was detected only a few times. The DNA for the CDR3 is TGTGCCAGCAGCGTAACCCCTGACGGGAACAATTCACCCCTCCACTTT. Residues: CASSVTPDGNNSPLHF. The chain uses TRBV9 and TRBJ1-6; D not certain. This CDR3 is 16 amino acids long. V dropped 1 base and J dropped 7 bases, with 15 bases sitting between them. Per germline, CDR1 SGDLS and CDR2 YYNGEE.

DNA of the CDR3: TGTGCCAGCAGCTTAGTTGCACTAGCGGGGGGAGAGACCCAGTACTTC. Its translation: CASSLVALAGGETQYF. The V and J genes are TRBV7-2 and TRBJ2-5; 12 bases match TRBD2. This CDR3 is built from 16 residues. Germline trimming cut 1 base from V and 4 bases from J; bases unmatched to any gene: 4. Germline CDR1 and CDR2: SGHTA and FQGNSA.

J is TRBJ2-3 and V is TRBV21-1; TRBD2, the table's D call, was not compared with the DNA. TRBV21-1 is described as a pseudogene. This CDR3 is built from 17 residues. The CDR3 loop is CASSKNPGTRSPDTQYF. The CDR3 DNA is TGTGCCAGCAGCAAAAACCCCGGGACTCGGAGTCCAGATACGCAGTATTTT.

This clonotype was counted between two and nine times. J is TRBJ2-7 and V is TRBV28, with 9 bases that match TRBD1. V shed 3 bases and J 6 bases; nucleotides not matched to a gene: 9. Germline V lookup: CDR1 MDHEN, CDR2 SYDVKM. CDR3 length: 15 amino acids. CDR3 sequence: CASSFIQGAPREQYF. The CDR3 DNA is TGTGCCAGCAGTTTCATACAGGGGGCGCCGCGCGAGCAGTACTTC.

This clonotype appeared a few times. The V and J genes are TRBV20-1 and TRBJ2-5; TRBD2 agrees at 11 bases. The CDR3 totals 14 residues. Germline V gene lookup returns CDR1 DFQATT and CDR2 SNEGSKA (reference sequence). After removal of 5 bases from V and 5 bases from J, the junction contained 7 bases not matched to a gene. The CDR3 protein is CSALAGGPRETQYF. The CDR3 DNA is TGCAGTGCTTTAGCGGGAGGGCCGCGGGAGACCCAGTACTTC.